Sequencing of this TCR beta chain was carried out in a study of T cells in localized non-small cell lung cancer. Concerning this clone: Its matching antigen is unknown.

Notes on the study in general: Sequencing was restricted to one tumor region; therefore, heterogeneity remains possible.

There are 14 residues in the CDR3. Germline V gives CDR1 LNHDA, CDR2 SQIVND (reference sequence). With 5 bases removed from V and 5 bases from J, the gap between germline ends came to 15 bases. TCRdb keeps only in-frame clones here, not all; method: immunoSEQ multiplex PCR. This table has 15,000 to 20,000 clones, about 91% appearing once. This clonotype was sampled from a female donor of 60 years or more with stage III squamous cell lung carcinoma. Sequenced material: peripheral blood, taken before any cancer treatment. The chain has TRBV19 and TRBJ2-5, with D maybe TRBD1 (6 bases). The CDR3 nucleotides are TGTGCCAGTAGTCTACAGGGTGGGGATGAGACCCAGTACTTC. Translating it yields CASSLQGGDETQYF.